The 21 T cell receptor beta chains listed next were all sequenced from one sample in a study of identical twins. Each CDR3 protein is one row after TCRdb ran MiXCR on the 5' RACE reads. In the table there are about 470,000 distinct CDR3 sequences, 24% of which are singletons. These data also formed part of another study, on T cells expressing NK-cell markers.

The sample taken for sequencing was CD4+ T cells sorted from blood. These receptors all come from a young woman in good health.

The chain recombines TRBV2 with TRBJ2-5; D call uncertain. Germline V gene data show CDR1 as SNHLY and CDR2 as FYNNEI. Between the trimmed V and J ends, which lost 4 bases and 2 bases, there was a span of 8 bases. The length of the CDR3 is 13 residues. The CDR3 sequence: CASSGLSQETQYF. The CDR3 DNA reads TGTGCCAGCAGTGGATTAAGTCAAGAGACCCAGTACTTC.

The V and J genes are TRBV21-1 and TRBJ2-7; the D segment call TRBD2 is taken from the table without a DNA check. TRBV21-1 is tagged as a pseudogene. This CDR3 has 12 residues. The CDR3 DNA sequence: TGTGTCGGGGGGGAGTGGATGTACGAGCAGTACTTC. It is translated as CVGGEWMYEQYF.

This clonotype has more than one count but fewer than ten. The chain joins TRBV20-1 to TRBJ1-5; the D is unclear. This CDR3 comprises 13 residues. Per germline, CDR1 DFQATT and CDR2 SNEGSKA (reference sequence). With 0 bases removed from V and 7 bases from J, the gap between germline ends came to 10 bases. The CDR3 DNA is TGCAGTGCTAGAGATGAGGGAAAGCAGCCCCAGCATTTT. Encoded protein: CSARDEGKQPQHF.

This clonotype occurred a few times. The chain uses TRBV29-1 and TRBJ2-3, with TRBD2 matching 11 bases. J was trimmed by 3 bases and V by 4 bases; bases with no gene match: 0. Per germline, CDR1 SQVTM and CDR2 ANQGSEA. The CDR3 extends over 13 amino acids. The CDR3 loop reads CSVGLAGTDTQYF. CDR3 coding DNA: TGCAGCGTTGGACTAGCGGGAACAGATACGCAGTATTTT.

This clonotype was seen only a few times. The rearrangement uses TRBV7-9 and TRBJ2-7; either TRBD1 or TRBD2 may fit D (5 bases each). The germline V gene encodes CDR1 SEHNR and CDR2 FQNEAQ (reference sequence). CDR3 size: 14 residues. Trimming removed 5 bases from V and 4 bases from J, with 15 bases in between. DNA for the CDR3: TGTGCCAGCAGCCCCCGGGACGCCCTTTACGAGCAGTACTTC. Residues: CASSPRDALYEQYF.

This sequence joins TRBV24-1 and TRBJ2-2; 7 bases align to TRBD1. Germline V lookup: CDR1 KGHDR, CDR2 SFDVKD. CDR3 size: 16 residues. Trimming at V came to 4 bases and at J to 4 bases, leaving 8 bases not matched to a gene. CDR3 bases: TGTGCCACCAGTGAGGGGACAGTTTCTTTCACCGGGGAGCTGTTTTTT. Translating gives CATSEGTVSFTGELFF.

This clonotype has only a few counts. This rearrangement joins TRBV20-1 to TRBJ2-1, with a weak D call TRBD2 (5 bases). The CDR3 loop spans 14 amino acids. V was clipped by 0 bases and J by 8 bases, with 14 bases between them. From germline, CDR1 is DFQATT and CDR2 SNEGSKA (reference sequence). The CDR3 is CSAREPFAGDEQFF. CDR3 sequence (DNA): TGCAGTGCTAGAGAGCCTTTTGCGGGTGATGAGCAGTTCTTC.

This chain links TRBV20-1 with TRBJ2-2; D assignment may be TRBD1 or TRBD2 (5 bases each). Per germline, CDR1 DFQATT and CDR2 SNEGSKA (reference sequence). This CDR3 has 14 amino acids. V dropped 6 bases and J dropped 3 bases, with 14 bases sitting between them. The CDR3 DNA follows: TGCAGTGCCCATCGTGGGACCTACACCGGGGAGCTGTTTTTT. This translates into CSAHRGTYTGELFF.

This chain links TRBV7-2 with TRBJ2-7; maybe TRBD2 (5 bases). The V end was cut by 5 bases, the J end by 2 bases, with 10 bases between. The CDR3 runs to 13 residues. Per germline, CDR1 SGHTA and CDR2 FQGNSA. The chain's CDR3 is CASSPQRTYEQYF. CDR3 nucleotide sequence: TGTGCCAGCAGCCCGCAGCGGACCTACGAGCAGTACTTC. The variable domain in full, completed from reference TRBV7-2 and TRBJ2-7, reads GAGVSQSPSNKVTEKGKDVELRCDPISGHTALYWYRQSLGQGLEFLIYFQGNSAPDKSGLPSDRFSAERTGGSVSTLTIQRTQQEDSAVYLCASSPQRTYEQYFGPGTRLTVT.

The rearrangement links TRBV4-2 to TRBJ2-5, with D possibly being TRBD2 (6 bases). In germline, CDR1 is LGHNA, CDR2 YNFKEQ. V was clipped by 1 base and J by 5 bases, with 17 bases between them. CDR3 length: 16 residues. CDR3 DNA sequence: TGTGCCAGCAGCCAAGGAGGCGGGGTCTCCGGGGAGACCCAGTACTTC. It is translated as CASSQGGGVSGETQYF.

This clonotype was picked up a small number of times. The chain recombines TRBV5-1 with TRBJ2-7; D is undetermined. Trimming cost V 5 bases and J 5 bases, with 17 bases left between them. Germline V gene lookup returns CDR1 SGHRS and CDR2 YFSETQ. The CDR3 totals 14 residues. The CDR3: CASSLTGREDEQYF. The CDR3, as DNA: TGCGCCAGCAGTTTAACTGGAAGGGAAGACGAGCAGTACTTC. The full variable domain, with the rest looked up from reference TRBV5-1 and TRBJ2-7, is KAGVTQTPRYLIKTRGQQVTLSCSPISGHRSVSWYQQTPGQGLQFLFEYFSETQRNKGNFPGRFSGRQFSNSRSEMNVSTLELGDSALYLCASSLTGREDEQYFGPGTRLTVT.

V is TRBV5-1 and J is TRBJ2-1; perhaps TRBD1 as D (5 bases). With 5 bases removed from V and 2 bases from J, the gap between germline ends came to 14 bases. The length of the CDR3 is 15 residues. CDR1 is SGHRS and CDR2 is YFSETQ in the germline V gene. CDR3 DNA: TGCGCCAGCAGGCGACAGCCTGAGACCTACAATGAGCAGTTCTTC. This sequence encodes CASRRQPETYNEQFF. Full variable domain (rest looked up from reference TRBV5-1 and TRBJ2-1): KAGVTQTPRYLIKTRGQQVTLSCSPISGHRSVSWYQQTPGQGLQFLFEYFSETQRNKGNFPGRFSGRQFSNSRSEMNVSTLELGDSALYLCASRRQPETYNEQFFGPGTRLTVL.

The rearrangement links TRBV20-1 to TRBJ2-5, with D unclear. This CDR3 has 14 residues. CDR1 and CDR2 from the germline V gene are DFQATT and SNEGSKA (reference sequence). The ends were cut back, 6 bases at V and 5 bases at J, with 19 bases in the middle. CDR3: CSARIPQLGETQYF. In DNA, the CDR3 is TGCAGTGCCCGCATACCCCAGCTCGGGGAGACCCAGTACTTC.

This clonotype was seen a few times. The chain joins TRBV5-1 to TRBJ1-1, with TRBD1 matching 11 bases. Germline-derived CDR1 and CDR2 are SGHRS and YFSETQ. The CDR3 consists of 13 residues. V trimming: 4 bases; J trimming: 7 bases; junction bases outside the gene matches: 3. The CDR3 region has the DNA TGCGCCAGCAGCACAGGGACAGGGGGTGAAGCTTTCTTT. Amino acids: CASSTGTGGEAFF. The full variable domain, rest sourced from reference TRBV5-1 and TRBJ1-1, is KAGVTQTPRYLIKTRGQQVTLSCSPISGHRSVSWYQQTPGQGLQFLFEYFSETQRNKGNFPGRFSGRQFSNSRSEMNVSTLELGDSALYLCASSTGTGGEAFFGQGTRLTVV.

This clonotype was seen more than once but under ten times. CDR3 bases: TGTGCCAGCAGTCCCGGGGACGGAAAGAATTCACCCCTCCACTTT. It encodes CASSPGDGKNSPLHF. The chain employs TRBV12-3 or TRBV12-4 and TRBJ1-6, with D perhaps matching TRBD1 (5 bases). The CDR3 length is 15 residues. V gave up 5 bases and J gave up 7 bases, with 15 bases separating them.

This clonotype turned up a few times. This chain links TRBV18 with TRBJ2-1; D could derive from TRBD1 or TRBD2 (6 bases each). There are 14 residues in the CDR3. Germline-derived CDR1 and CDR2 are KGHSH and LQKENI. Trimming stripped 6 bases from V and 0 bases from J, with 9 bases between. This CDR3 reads CASSRDNSYNEQFF. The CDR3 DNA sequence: TGTGCCAGCTCGCGGGACAACTCCTACAATGAGCAGTTCTTC.

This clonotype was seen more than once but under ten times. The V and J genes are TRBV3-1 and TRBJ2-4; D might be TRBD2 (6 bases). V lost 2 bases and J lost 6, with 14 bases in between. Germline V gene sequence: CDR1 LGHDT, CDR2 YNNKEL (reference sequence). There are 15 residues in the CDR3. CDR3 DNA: TGTGCCAGCAGCCAAAATCGGCCGGGACTAAACATTCAGTACTTC. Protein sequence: CASSQNRPGLNIQYF.

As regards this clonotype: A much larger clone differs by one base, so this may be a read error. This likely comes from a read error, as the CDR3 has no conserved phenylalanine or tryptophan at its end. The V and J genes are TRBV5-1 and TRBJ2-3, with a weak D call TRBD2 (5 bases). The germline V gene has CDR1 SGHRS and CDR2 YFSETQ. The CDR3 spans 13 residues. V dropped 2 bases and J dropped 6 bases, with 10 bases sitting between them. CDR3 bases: TGCGCCAGCAGCTTTTTCGCTAGCGATACGCAGTATCTT. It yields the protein CASSFFASDTQYL.

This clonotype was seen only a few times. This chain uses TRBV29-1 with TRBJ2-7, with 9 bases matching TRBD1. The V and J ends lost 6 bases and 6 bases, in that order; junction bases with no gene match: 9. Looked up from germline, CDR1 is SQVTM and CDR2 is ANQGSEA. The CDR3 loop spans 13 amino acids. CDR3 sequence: CSVPGTGRREQYF. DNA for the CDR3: TGCAGCGTGCCCGGGACAGGGAGGCGCGAGCAGTACTTC.

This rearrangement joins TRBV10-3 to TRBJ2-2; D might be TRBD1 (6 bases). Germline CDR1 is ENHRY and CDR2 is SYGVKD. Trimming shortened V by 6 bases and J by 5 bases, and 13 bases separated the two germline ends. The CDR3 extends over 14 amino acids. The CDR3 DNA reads TGTGCCATCAGGGCGGACAGACTGACCGGGGAGCTGTTTTTT. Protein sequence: CAIRADRLTGELFF.

Written as DNA, the CDR3 is TGTGCCAGCAGCGTACAGGGGTACGATGGCTACACCTTC. Residues: CASSVQGYDGYTF. The chain links TRBV28 to TRBJ1-2; 7 bases map to TRBD1. Losses at the gene ends were 6 bases for V and 6 bases for J; bases not matched to a gene: 7. Germline loops: CDR1 MDHEN, CDR2 SYDVKM. The CDR3 has 13 residues.